Shown below are 12 T cell receptor beta chains from a single sample sequenced in a study of blood T cells in healthy people across ages (dated by TCRdb to the mid-2010s). Libraries came from 5' RACE. Sequencing relied on an Illumina HiSeq 2500. A second PCR of 7 to 11 cycles was performed with a sample-barcoded 5' primer and a J-beta primer mix. The raw public data were reprocessed by TCRdb itself: fastp quality trimming at Q25, MiXCR clonotype calling, in-frame beta chains only. Each entry merges the rows of one CDR3 protein and shows their most common DNA and genes. The sample table shows just under 750,000 distinct CDR3 sequences, and approximately 22% are seen once. Of the sample, about 20% is held by the ten largest clones. The sample was blood. The receptors originated from a man aged 65 to 79 in good health.

The chain's CDR3 is CSASKGFVSEAFF. The CDR3 DNA is TGCAGTGCTAGTAAGGGTTTTGTCTCTGAAGCTTTCTTT. The chain has TRBV20-1 and TRBJ1-1; D is uncertain. The V and J ends lost 3 bases and 6 bases respectively, with 14 bases between them. Germline loops: CDR1 DFQATT, CDR2 SNEGSKA (reference sequence). The CDR3 spans 13 residues.

Of note for this clonotype: One end of the junction does not line up with germline, which may come from a read error. This chain joins TRBV18 and TRBJ1-2; no clear D gene. CDR3 length equals 15 residues. Germline assignment: CDR1 KGHSH and CDR2 LQKENI. The CDR3, as DNA: TGTGCTAGCTCACCACGGGCCCCGGCTAGAGATGGCTACACCTTC. It is translated as CASSPRAPARDGYTF.

This chain connects TRBV6-5 to TRBJ1-1; weak D call: TRBD1 (5 bases). The CDR3 runs 15 residues. Germline CDR1 is MNHEY and CDR2 is SVGAGI. The V end was cut by 0 bases, the J end by 5 bases, with 13 bases between. The CDR3 region has the DNA TGTGCCAGCAGTTACTCGACAGACCCGAGGACTGAAGCTTTCTTT. It yields the protein CASSYSTDPRTEAFF.

This clonotype occurred a few times. V and J are TRBV6-5 and TRBJ1-1, with a tentative D call TRBD1 (6 bases). This CDR3 is 12 amino acids long. Trimming removed 6 bases from V and 7 bases from J, with 12 bases in between. Germline CDR1 is MNHEY and CDR2 is SVGAGI. The CDR3 protein is CASSWGASEAFF. As DNA, the CDR3 is TGTGCCAGCAGCTGGGGGGCTAGTGAAGCTTTCTTT.

The chain joins TRBV3-1 to TRBJ2-5; no clear D gene. The closer fit of TRBJ2-7 to the DNA end suggests the J call may be wrong. Germline CDR1 is LGHDT and CDR2 is YNNKEL (reference sequence). CDR3 length: 13 residues. This CDR3 is CASSQEASYEQYF. DNA for the CDR3: TGTGCCAGCAGCCAAGAGGCCTCCTACGAGCAGTACTTC.

This clonotype was recorded a few times. J is TRBJ2-5 and V is TRBV20-1; 14 bases fit TRBD2. The J call may be wrong; the DNA end is better matched by TRBJ2-7. Germline-derived CDR1 and CDR2 are DFQATT and SNEGSKA (reference sequence). CDR3 length: 14 amino acids. The CDR3 nucleotides are TGCAGTGCACGACTAGCGGGGGGGCTTGGCGAGCAGTACTTC. Translation: CSARLAGGLGEQYF.

This clonotype was counted a few times. The rearrangement uses TRBV3-1 and TRBJ1-1, with 9 bases fitting TRBD1. The J segment lost 5 bases and the V segment lost 1 base, leaving 5 bases of the junction unmatched. Germline V gene data show CDR1 as LGHDT and CDR2 as YNNKEL (reference sequence). The CDR3 length is 15 residues. The CDR3 nucleotides are TGTGCCAGCAGCCAAGCCGACAGGGGGAAAACTGAAGCTTTCTTT. It translates to CASSQADRGKTEAFF. The whole variable domain, remainder taken from reference TRBV3-1 and TRBJ1-1, is DTAVSQTPKYLVTQMGNDKSIKCEQNLGHDTMYWYKQDSKKFLKIMFSYNNKELIINETVPNRFSPKSPDKAHLNLHINSLELGDSAVYFCASSQADRGKTEAFFGQGTRLTVV.

This clonotype was detected a few times. The chain is built from TRBV6-6 and TRBJ2-5; D not resolved. With the DNA end fitting TRBJ2-7 better, the J assignment may be wrong. The CDR3 runs 14 residues. Germline assignment: CDR1 MNHNY and CDR2 SVGAGI (reference sequence). The CDR3 reads CASSYGYYSYEQYF. CDR3 DNA sequence: TGTGCCAGCAGTTACGGGTACTACTCCTACGAGCAGTACTTC.

This sequence joins TRBV7-2 and TRBJ2-1, with 13 bases identical to TRBD2. CDR3 size: 14 residues. With V trimmed by 10 bases and J by 8 bases, 8 bases remained unmatched. Germline V gene sequence: CDR1 SGHTA, CDR2 FQGNSA. The chain's CDR3 is CANSLAGGHDEQFF. For the CDR3, the DNA is TGTGCCAACTCACTAGCGGGAGGGCACGATGAGCAGTTCTTC.

At least ten counts were recorded for this clonotype. V usage is TRBV7-8 and J usage is TRBJ1-4; D gene ambiguous. The CDR3 covers 13 residues. The V end was cut by 5 bases, the J end by 8 bases, with 12 bases between. Looked up from germline, CDR1 is SGHVS and CDR2 is FQNEAQ. The CDR3: CASSVVGGEKLFF. The DNA for the CDR3 is TGTGCCAGCAGCGTTGTAGGAGGGGAAAAACTGTTTTTT.

The gene calls are TRBV12-3 or TRBV12-4 and TRBJ1-2; the D gene is possibly TRBD1 (5 bases). Trimming stripped 6 bases from V and 8 bases from J, with 19 bases between. This CDR3 has 14 residues. CDR3 region: CASSSGEGRGGYTF. The CDR3, as DNA: TGTGCCAGCAGCTCCGGGGAGGGGAGAGGCGGCTACACCTTC.

This clonotype was observed at least ten times. This chain connects TRBV6-6 to TRBJ2-3; D ambiguous. Trimming took off 6 bases at V and 3 bases at J, with 7 bases between the two ends. The CDR3 sequence is 12 residues long. Germline V gene data show CDR1 as MNHNY and CDR2 as SVGAGI (reference sequence). The CDR3 region has the DNA TGTGCCAGCAGCCGCGAAACAGATACGCAGTATTTT. Protein product: CASSRETDTQYF.